A single sample gave rise to the 29 T cell receptor beta chains below, sequenced in a study of blood T cell repertoires in COVID-19 (dated by TCRdb to 2020 to 2021). The library was prepared using the immunoSEQ multiplex PCR assay. Imported from immuneACCESS, the table was reduced by TCRdb to in-frame sequences with V and J called. These copies leave out some clones; in studies compared against another copy, an unresolved V gene accounts for under half, and the cause of the remainder is not known. The sample table holds some 130,000 clones, of which approximately 80% were seen once. The top ten clones comprise 1.9% of the sample. Sequenced sample: peripheral blood. The receptors were sampled from an older man with acute or convalescent COVID-19.

This sequence joins TRBV11-2 and TRBJ2-3; possibly TRBD2 for D (5 bases). Per germline, CDR1 SGHAT and CDR2 FQNNGV. This CDR3 region has 13 residues. V gave up 4 bases and J gave up 2 bases, with 7 bases separating them. The CDR3 is CASSSGVTDTQYF. CDR3 nucleotide sequence: TGTGCCAGCAGCTCCGGGGTCACAGATACGCAGTATTTT.

The V call is TRBV6-5, the J call TRBJ1-1, with D unresolved. The CDR3 totals 12 residues. Germline loops: CDR1 MNHEY, CDR2 SVGAGI. Trimming stripped 7 bases from V and 0 bases from J, with 6 bases between. Here the CDR3 reads CASMGVNTEAFF. The CDR3 nucleotides are TGTGCCAGCATGGGAGTGAACACTGAAGCTTTCTTT.

The V and J genes are TRBV19 and TRBJ1-5, with D possibly TRBD1 on 5 matching bases. Germline CDR1 is LNHDA and CDR2 is SQIVND (reference sequence). This CDR3 spans 15 amino acids. Trimming shortened V by 3 bases and J by 9 bases, and 18 bases separated the two germline ends. The chain's CDR3 is CASSITGTGGGPQHF. CDR3 nucleotide sequence: TGTGCCAGTAGTATCACCGGGACGGGCGGGGGGCCCCAGCATTTT.

The genes are TRBV21-1 and TRBJ2-1; the table names TRBD2, a call not compared with the DNA. TRBV21-1 is a pseudogene. CDR3 length: 13 amino acids. The CDR3: CASRPTSGAKQFF. CDR3 sequence (DNA): TGTGCCAGCAGGCCGACTAGCGGGGCAAAGCAGTTCTTC.

This clone was counted a single time. This chain links TRBV7-9 with TRBJ1-1, with D uncertain. Trimming cost V 5 bases and J 1 base, with 20 bases left between them. The CDR3 has 17 residues. Germline CDR1 and CDR2: SEHNR and FQNEAQ (reference sequence). In DNA form, the CDR3 reads TGTGCCAGCAGCCCGTCGGGTGAGGTTGAGAGGAACACTGAAGCTTTCTTT. Residues: CASSPSGEVERNTEAFF.

This chain links TRBV7-2 with TRBJ1-2; a weak D match, TRBD1 (6 bases). Germline V gene data show CDR1 as SGHTA and CDR2 as FQGNSA. The V end was cut by 5 bases, the J end by 4 bases, with 14 bases between. This CDR3 spans 14 amino acids. CDR3 protein: CASSLTGTIYGYTF. CDR3 nucleotide sequence: TGTGCCAGCAGCCTAACCGGGACAATCTATGGCTACACCTTC.

This clone has a handful of counts. The rearrangement links TRBV18 to TRBJ2-2; 10 bases are a match to TRBD2. The junction had 9 bases not matched to a gene; V was cut back by 2 bases and J by 6 bases. The germline CDR1 and CDR2 sequences are KGHSH and LQKENI. This CDR3 comprises 17 residues. The chain's CDR3 is CASSPTPAGGQSGELFF. The DNA of the CDR3 is TGTGCCAGCTCACCAACGCCAGCGGGGGGGCAATCCGGGGAGCTGTTTTTT.

This rearrangement joins TRBV11-3 to TRBJ2-2, with TRBD1 matching over 9 bases. Germline values: CDR1 SGHNT, CDR2 YENEEA. The V segment lost 1 base and the J segment 6 bases; nucleotides outside the gene matches: 6. The CDR3 has 16 residues. As DNA, the CDR3 is TGTGCCAGCAGCTTAGCGGGACAGGGAGCGGCCGGGGAGCTGTTTTTT. Its translation is CASSLAGQGAAGELFF. Together with reference TRBV11-3 and TRBJ2-2, the CDR3 gives the full variable domain: EAGVVQSPRYKIIEKKQPVAFWCNPISGHNTLYWYLQNLGQGPELLIRYENEEAVDDSQLPKDRFSAERLKGVDSTLKIQPAELGDSAVYLCASSLAGQGAAGELFFGEGSRLTVL.

This chain's CDR3 is CASSQTSGFYNEQFF. The CDR3 DNA reads TGTGCCAGCAGCCAGACTAGCGGCTTCTACAATGAGCAGTTCTTC. This chain uses TRBV4-2 with TRBJ2-1, with 9 nucleotides matching TRBD2. V was clipped by 3 bases and J by 3 bases; unmatched bases: 3. This CDR3 has 15 residues. CDR1 is LGHNA and CDR2 is YNFKEQ in the germline V gene.

The rearrangement joins TRBV28 to TRBJ2-1; possible D gene TRBD1, 5 bases. Germline assignment: CDR1 MDHEN and CDR2 SYDVKM. V was shortened by 3 bases and J by 8 bases, with 11 bases between the two germline ends. The CDR3 has 13 residues. The CDR3 nucleotides are TGTGCCAGCAGTTTGGTGGGGCTCCATGAGCAGTTCTTC. It yields the protein CASSLVGLHEQFF.

The V gene is TRBV19, the J gene TRBJ2-1, with D possibly TRBD2 on 5 matching bases. This CDR3 is 11 amino acids long. V lost 6 bases and J 10 bases, leaving 10 bases between the germline ends. In germline, CDR1 is LNHDA, CDR2 SQIVND (reference sequence). The CDR3 region has the DNA TGTGCCAGTAGCCCCTCGGGGGAGCAGTTCTTC. It translates to CASSPSGEQFF.

This clone turned up a few times. The chain links TRBV5-5 to TRBJ1-5, with D maybe TRBD1 (6 bases). The CDR3 runs 16 residues. The V and J ends lost 4 bases and 0 bases respectively, with 14 bases between them. Germline V gene data show CDR1 as SGHKS and CDR2 as YYEKEE (reference sequence). CDR3 region: CASSRTGSYSNQPQHF. In DNA form, the CDR3 reads TGTGCCAGCAGCCGAACAGGGAGTTATAGCAATCAGCCCCAGCATTTT.

This clone was recorded a few times. The V and J genes are TRBV6-5 and TRBJ1-1; D is ambiguous. This CDR3 spans 11 amino acids. CDR1 is MNHEY, CDR2 SVGAGI, per germline. Trimming removed 6 bases from V and 6 bases from J, with 8 bases in between. CDR3: CASRFDSEAFF. Written as DNA, the CDR3 is TGTGCCAGCAGGTTCGACTCTGAAGCTTTCTTT.

The chain joins TRBV19 to TRBJ1-5; maybe TRBD1 (6 bases). The germline CDR1 and CDR2 sequences are LNHDA and SQIVND (reference sequence). The germline V and J ends were trimmed by 5 bases and 2 bases, with 16 bases remaining between them. The CDR3 contains 16 residues. DNA of the CDR3: TGTGCCAGTAGTTTCCTCGGGACACGGGGCAATCAGCCCCAGCATTTT. Translated: CASSFLGTRGNQPQHF.

The V and J genes are TRBV6-6 and TRBJ2-2, with 9 bases lining up with TRBD1. The CDR3 runs 18 residues. V was pared by 5 bases and J by 4 bases, with 14 bases of the junction left unmatched. Germline CDR1 MNHNY, CDR2 SVGAGI (reference sequence). CDR3 coding DNA: TGTGCCAGCAGTCCCTTCCGGGACAGGGACTCGGGCACCGGGGAGCTGTTTTTT. Protein sequence: CASSPFRDRDSGTGELFF.

In this sample, this clone turned up a few times. The chain couples TRBV19 to TRBJ1-5; TRBD1 aligns across 8 bases. V gave up 3 bases and J gave up 5 bases; unmatched junction bases: 3. The germline gives CDR1 LNHDA, CDR2 SQIVND (reference sequence). CDR3 size: 14 residues. The CDR3 nucleotides are TGTGCCAGTAGTATTAGGACAGGGCATCAGCCCCAGCATTTT. Protein product: CASSIRTGHQPQHF.

The V call is TRBV19, the J call TRBJ1-5; possible D gene TRBD1, 5 bases. The V gene's germline CDR1 is LNHDA and CDR2 SQIVND (reference sequence). V dropped 7 bases and J dropped 6 bases, with 10 bases sitting between them. The CDR3 extends over 12 amino acids. CDR3 sequence (DNA): TGTGCCAGTAACGGAGGGGCTCAGCCCCAGCATTTT. Its translation: CASNGGAQPQHF.

V and J are TRBV2 and TRBJ2-7, with D perhaps matching TRBD1 (5 bases). Germline assignment: CDR1 SNHLY and CDR2 FYNNEI. Trimming cost V 5 bases and J 0 bases, with 8 bases left between them. The CDR3 consists of 13 residues. The CDR3 nucleotides are TGTGCCAGCAGTAAGGGGTTCTCCTACGAGCAGTACTTC. Its translation is CASSKGFSYEQYF.

J is TRBJ2-6 and V is TRBV28; maybe TRBD2 (6 bases). V lost 3 bases and J lost 5, with 14 bases in between. Per germline, CDR1 MDHEN and CDR2 SYDVKM. This CDR3 contains 16 residues. The CDR3 reads CASSLWQGGRANVLTF. The CDR3, as DNA: TGTGCCAGCAGTTTGTGGCAGGGAGGCCGGGCCAACGTCCTGACTTTC. Full variable domain (missing parts from reference TRBV28 and TRBJ2-6): DVKVTQSSRYLVKRTGEKVFLECVQDMDHENMFWYRQDPGLGLRLIYFSYDVKMKEKGDIPEGYSVSREKKERFSLILESASTNQTSMYLCASSLWQGGRANVLTFGAGSRLTVL.

The gene calls are TRBV9 and TRBJ2-2; perhaps TRBD2 as D (6 bases). The V and J ends lost 4 bases and 1 base respectively, with 14 bases between them. Germline values: CDR1 SGDLS, CDR2 YYNGEE. CDR3 length: 16 amino acids. CDR3 protein: CASSIAGTLNTGELFF. Here the CDR3 DNA reads TGTGCCAGCAGCATCGCCGGGACTCTGAACACCGGGGAGCTGTTTTTT. The variable domain in full, with the rest retrieved from reference TRBV9 and TRBJ2-2, is DSGVTQTPKHLITATGQRVTLRCSPRSGDLSVYWYQQSLDQGLQFLIQYYNGEERAKGNILERFSAQQFPDLHSELNLSSLELGDSALYFCASSIAGTLNTGELFFGEGSRLTVL.

The CDR3 protein is CASSLALGRANYGYTF. The CDR3 bases are TGTGCCAGCAGCTTAGCGCTTGGGAGAGCTAACTATGGCTACACCTTC. The genes are TRBV7-9 and TRBJ1-2; D gene ambiguous. Per the germline V gene, CDR1 is SEHNR and CDR2 is FQNEAQ (reference sequence). The CDR3 has 16 amino acids. Trimming stripped 0 bases from V and 0 bases from J, with 11 bases between.

This sequence joins TRBV7-2 and TRBJ2-1; 8 bases are shared with TRBD2. The V gene's germline CDR1 is SGHTA and CDR2 FQGNSA. This CDR3 has 16 residues. J was trimmed by 6 bases and V by 0 bases; bases with no gene match: 7. The CDR3 DNA reads as TGTGCCAGCAGCTTAGCTGACGGGGGGGCCGCCAATGAGCAGTTCTTC. Encoded protein: CASSLADGGAANEQFF.

J is TRBJ2-7 and V is TRBV11-3, with D perhaps TRBD1 (7 bases). The CDR3 has 13 amino acids. Trimming shortened V by 1 base and J by 6 bases, and 10 bases separated the two germline ends. Germline loops: CDR1 SGHNT, CDR2 YENEEA. The CDR3 DNA reads TGTGCCAGCAGCTTAGGACAGGGAGGCGAGCAGTACTTC. Its translation is CASSLGQGGEQYF.

The CDR3 DNA is TGTGCCAGCAGTTACTCGGGGCAGGGAATGCAGCCCCAGCATTTT. This translates into CASSYSGQGMQPQHF. The gene calls are TRBV6-2 or TRBV6-3 and TRBJ1-5, with a possible D match to TRBD1 (5 bases). V was cut by 0 bases and J by 7 bases, with 13 bases left in between. The CDR3 is made up of 15 amino acids. Germline V gene data show CDR1 as MNHEY and CDR2 as SVGEGT.

The chain joins TRBV10-3 to TRBJ2-7; TRBD1 is a possible D gene (6 bases). The V and J ends lost 5 bases and 2 bases respectively, with 13 bases between them. Germline loops: CDR1 ENHRY, CDR2 SYGVKD. The length of the CDR3 is 14 residues. The DNA of the CDR3 is TGTGCCATCAGTTGGGGGCCCCCCACCTACGAGCAGTACTTC. Translating it yields CAISWGPPTYEQYF.

This clone was observed a handful of times. The chain links TRBV27 to TRBJ1-6; tentatively, D is TRBD1 (5 bases). Per the germline V gene, CDR1 is MNHEY and CDR2 is SMNVEV (reference sequence). This CDR3 contains 15 residues. V gave up 8 bases and J gave up 10 bases, with 21 bases separating them. The chain's CDR3 is CASGTLIPGGSPLHF. The CDR3 DNA sequence: TGTGCCAGCGGGACGCTTATTCCGGGAGGATCACCCCTCCACTTT.

The chain recombines TRBV11-2 with TRBJ1-4; TRBD1 aligns across 11 bases. Germline V gene data show CDR1 as SGHAT and CDR2 as FQNNGV. Germline trimming cut 5 bases from V and 0 bases from J; bases unmatched to any gene: 8. CDR3 length equals 18 residues. CDR3 region: CASSTQPGQGATNEKLFF. In DNA form, the CDR3 reads TGTGCCAGCAGCACACAACCGGGACAGGGGGCAACTAATGAAAAACTGTTTTTT.

The chain uses TRBV5-4 and TRBJ2-5; 7 bases fit TRBD2. V was pared by 4 bases and J by 2 bases, with 5 bases of the junction left unmatched. The CDR3 sequence is 14 residues long. CDR1 SGHNT and CDR2 YYREEE come from the germline V gene (reference sequence). CDR3 protein: CASSPAGVQETQYF. The CDR3 DNA reads TGTGCCAGCAGCCCCGCGGGGGTTCAAGAGACCCAGTACTTC.

The J gene is TRBJ2-7, the V gene TRBV29-1; D gene uncertain. This CDR3 has 11 amino acids. Trimming removed 0 bases at V and 3 bases at J, with 3 bases between. CDR1 and CDR2 from the germline V gene are SQVTM and ANQGSEA. The CDR3 region is CSVEESYEQYF. Here the CDR3 DNA reads TGCAGCGTTGAAGAGAGCTACGAGCAGTACTTC.